This TCR beta chain stems from a study of blood T cell repertoires in COVID-19. CDR1 MDHEN and CDR2 SYDVKM come from the germline V gene. The V end was cut by 7 bases, the J end by 4 bases, with 11 bases between. The CDR3 is 13 amino acids. Method: immunoSEQ multiplex PCR; TCRdb's copy keeps in-frame clones and lacks some. The sample lists a few hundred thousand clones, roughly 85% seen once, with approximately 4.4% in the top ten. The sequence derives from a woman between 40 and 50 years old with acute COVID-19. Sequencing input: PBMCs or T cells enriched from blood (not recorded which). The chain is built from TRBV28 and TRBJ1-5; D is perhaps TRBD1 (5 bases). The CDR3 DNA reads TGTGCCAGCAACACAAAGGGGAATCAGCCCCAGCATTTT. Translated, it gives CASNTKGNQPQHF. The full variable domain, completed using reference TRBV28 and TRBJ1-5, is DVKVTQSSRYLVKRTGEKVFLECVQDMDHENMFWYRQDPGLGLRLIYFSYDVKMKEKGDIPEGYSVSREKKERFSLILESASTNQTSMYLCASNTKGNQPQHFGDGTRLSIL.